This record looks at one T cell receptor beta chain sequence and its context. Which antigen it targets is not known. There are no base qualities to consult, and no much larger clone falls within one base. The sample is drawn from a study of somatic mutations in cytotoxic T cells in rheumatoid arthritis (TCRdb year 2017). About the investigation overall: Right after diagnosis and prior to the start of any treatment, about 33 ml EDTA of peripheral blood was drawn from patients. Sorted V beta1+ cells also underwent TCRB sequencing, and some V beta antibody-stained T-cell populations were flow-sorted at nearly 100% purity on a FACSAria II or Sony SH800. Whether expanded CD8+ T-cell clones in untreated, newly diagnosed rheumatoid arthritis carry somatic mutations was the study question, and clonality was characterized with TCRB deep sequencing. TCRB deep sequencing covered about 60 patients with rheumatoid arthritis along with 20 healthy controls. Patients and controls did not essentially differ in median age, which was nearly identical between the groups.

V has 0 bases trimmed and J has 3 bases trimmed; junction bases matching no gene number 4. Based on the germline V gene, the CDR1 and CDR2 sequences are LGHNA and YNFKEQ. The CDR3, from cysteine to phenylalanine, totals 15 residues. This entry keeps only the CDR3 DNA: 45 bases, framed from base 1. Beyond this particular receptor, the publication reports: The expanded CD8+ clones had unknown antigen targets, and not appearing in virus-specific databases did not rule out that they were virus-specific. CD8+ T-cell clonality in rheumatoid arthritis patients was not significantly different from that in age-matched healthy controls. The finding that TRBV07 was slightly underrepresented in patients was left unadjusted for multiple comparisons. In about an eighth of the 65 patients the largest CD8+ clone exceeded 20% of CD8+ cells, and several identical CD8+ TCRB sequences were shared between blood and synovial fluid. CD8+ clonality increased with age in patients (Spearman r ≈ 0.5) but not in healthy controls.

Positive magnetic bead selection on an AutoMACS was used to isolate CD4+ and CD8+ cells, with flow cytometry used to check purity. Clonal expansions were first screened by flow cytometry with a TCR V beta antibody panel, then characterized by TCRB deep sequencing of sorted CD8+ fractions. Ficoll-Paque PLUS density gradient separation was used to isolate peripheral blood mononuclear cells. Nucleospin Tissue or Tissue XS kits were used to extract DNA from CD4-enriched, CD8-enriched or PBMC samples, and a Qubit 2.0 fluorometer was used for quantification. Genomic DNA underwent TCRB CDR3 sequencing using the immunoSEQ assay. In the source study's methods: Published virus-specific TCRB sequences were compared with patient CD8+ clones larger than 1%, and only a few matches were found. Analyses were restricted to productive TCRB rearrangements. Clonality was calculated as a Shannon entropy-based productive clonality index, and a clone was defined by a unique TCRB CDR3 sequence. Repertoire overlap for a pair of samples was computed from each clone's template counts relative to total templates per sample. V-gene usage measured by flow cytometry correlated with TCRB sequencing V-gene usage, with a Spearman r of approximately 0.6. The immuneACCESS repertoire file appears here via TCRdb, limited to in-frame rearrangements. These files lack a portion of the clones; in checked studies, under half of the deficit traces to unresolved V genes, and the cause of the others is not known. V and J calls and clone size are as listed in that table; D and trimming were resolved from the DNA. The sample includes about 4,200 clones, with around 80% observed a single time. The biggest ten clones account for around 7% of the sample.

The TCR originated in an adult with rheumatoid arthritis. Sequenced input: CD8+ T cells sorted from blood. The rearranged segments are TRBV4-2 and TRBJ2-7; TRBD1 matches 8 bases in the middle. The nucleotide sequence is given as TGTGCCAGCAGCCAAGAGGGGACAGGAGACTACGAGCAGTACTTC. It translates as CASSQEGTGDYEQYF.